Listed here are 9 T cell receptor beta chains from one sample, sequenced in a study of shared clonotypes between healthy human individuals. Assay: immunoSEQ multiplex PCR; the TCRdb copy retains only in-frame clones and omits some. The sample has fewer than 1.4 million clones; 70% to 80% are singletons. The sequenced material came from memory CD4+ T cells from PBMCs. The subset: CD45RA-negative fraction. The receptor set was obtained from a man between 18 and 29 years old in good health. Some clones in this sample may be carry-over from other donors' samples.

The chain has TRBV5-1 and TRBJ2-5; D not certain. The end of the DNA is better explained by TRBJ2-7, so the J call may be wrong. CDR1 is SGHRS and CDR2 is YFSETQ in the germline V gene. There are 14 residues in the CDR3. CDR3 sequence (DNA): TGCGCCAGCAGCTTGGTCACCCCCCCCTACGAGCAGTACTTC. Encoded protein: CASSLVTPPYEQYF.

The genes are TRBV5-1 and TRBJ2-1; 14 bases fit TRBD2. This CDR3 contains 16 residues. Germline trimming cut 5 bases from V and 4 bases from J; bases unmatched to any gene: 5. CDR1 and CDR2 (germline): SGHRS, YFSETQ. The CDR3 sequence is CASRMTSGRVYNEQFF. CDR3 nucleotide sequence: TGCGCCAGCAGGATGACTAGCGGGAGGGTTTACAATGAGCAGTTCTTC.

J is TRBJ1-1 and V is TRBV2; the D gene is possibly TRBD1 (6 bases). V was shortened by 5 bases and J by 5 bases, with 18 bases between the two germline ends. The CDR3 runs to 15 residues. CDR1 and CDR2 from the germline V gene are SNHLY and FYNNEI. The CDR3 DNA is TGTGCCAGCAGTTATCAAGGGGGGAGGGGAACTGAAGCTTTCTTT. Its protein is CASSYQGGRGTEAFF.

The chain is built from TRBV15 and TRBJ2-1, with 9 nucleotides matching TRBD2. Trimming at V came to 5 bases and at J to 3 bases, leaving 5 bases not matched to a gene. Germline V lookup: CDR1 LNHNV, CDR2 YYDKDF (reference sequence). This CDR3 comprises 15 residues. The CDR3 sequence: CATSQRLAVYNEQFF. The CDR3 nucleotides read TGTGCCACCAGCCAGAGACTAGCGGTCTACAATGAGCAGTTCTTC.

Here the CDR3 DNA reads TGTGCCACCCAAGCCGGGGAACGTCAGTACGGGGAGCTGTTTTTT. This translates into CATQAGERQYGELFF. This chain joins TRBV6-6 and TRBJ2-2; possible D gene TRBD2, 5 bases. With 10 bases removed from V and 7 bases from J, the gap between germline ends came to 22 bases. The CDR3 runs 15 residues. Germline CDR1 reads MNHNY; CDR2 reads SVGAGI (reference sequence).

The chain employs TRBV4-2 and TRBJ2-6; D might be TRBD1 (6 bases). V was pared by 2 bases and J by 2 bases, with 13 bases between. The CDR3 loop spans 17 amino acids. CDR1 and CDR2 (germline): LGHNA, YNFKEQ. The DNA of the CDR3 is TGTGCCAGCAGCCAAATGTTGGACAGAGCTGGGGCCAACGTCCTGACTTTC. Translation: CASSQMLDRAGANVLTF.

Concerning this clone: A junction boundary mismatches the germline segment, possibly from a read error. The chain is built from TRBV6-1 and TRBJ2-2; 8 bases agree with TRBD2. Germline V gives CDR1 MNHNS, CDR2 SASEGT. This CDR3 region has 16 residues. CDR3 loop: CASREDLAGNTGELFF. The CDR3 DNA sequence: TGTGCCAGCAGGGAAGATTTAGCGGGAAACACCGGGGAGCTGTTTTTT.

In the case of this clone: Additional DNA sequences in this sample encode the identical CDR3. The chain carries TRBV7-9 and TRBJ1-2; D gene unclear. The V gene's germline CDR1 is SEHNR and CDR2 FQNEAQ (reference sequence). The CDR3 runs 12 residues. Deletions cut 1 base from V and 4 bases from J, with 4 bases between. The CDR3 protein is CASSLDSYGYTF. As DNA, the CDR3 is TGTGCCAGCAGCTTAGACAGCTATGGCTACACCTTC.

The chain employs TRBV5-1 and TRBJ2-7, with 7 bases identical to TRBD2. CDR1 and CDR2 (germline): SGHRS, YFSETQ. The CDR3 is made up of 15 amino acids. J lost 6 bases, V lost 4 bases, and 13 bases had no gene match. CDR3 loop: CASSLLGGRVSEQYF. CDR3 nucleotide sequence: TGCGCCAGCAGCCTCTTAGGAGGGAGGGTGAGCGAGCAGTACTTC.